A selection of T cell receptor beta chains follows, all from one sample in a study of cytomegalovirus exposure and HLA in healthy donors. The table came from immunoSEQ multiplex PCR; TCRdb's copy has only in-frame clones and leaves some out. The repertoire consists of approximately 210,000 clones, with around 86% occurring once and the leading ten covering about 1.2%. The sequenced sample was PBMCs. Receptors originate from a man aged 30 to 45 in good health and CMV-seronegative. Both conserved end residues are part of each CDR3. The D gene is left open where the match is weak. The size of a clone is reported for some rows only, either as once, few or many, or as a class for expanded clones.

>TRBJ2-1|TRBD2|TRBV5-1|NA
TGCGCCAGCAGCTTGGTAGCGGGAGGCTACAATGAGCAGTTCTTC
CASSLVAGGYNEQFF
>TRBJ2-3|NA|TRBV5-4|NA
TGTGCCAGCAGCTTGGTCAGGTCCACAGATACGCAGTATTTT
CASSLVRSTDTQYF
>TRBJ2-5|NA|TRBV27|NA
TGTGCCAGCAGTTTATCGCACTCCCAAGAGACCCAGTACTTC
CASSLSHSQETQYF
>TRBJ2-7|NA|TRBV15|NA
TGTGCCACCAGCAGACCCTACAGGGCCATGCAGTACTTC
CATSRPYRAMQYF
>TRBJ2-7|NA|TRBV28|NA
TGTGCCAGCAGTCCTCCGGGAGAACAGAACGAGCAGTACTTC
CASSPPGEQNEQYF
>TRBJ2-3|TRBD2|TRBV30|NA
TGTGCCTGGAGTGATCCGGGACTAGCGGGACGAGATACGCAGTATTTT
CAWSDPGLAGRDTQYF
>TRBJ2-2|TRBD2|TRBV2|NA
TGTGCCAGCAGACTAGCGGGCTTCAACACCGGGGAGCTGTTTTTT
CASRLAGFNTGELFF
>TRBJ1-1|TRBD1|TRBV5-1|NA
TGCGCCAGCGCCCGGGACAGGGGGAACACTGAAGCTTTCTTT
CASARDRGNTEAFF
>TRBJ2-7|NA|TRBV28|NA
TGTGCCAGCAAGGAGGGGTACGAGCAGTACTTC
CASKEGYEQYF
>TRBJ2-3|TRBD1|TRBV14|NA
TGTGCCAGCAGCTTACGTCGGACAGGGTTCACAGATACGCAGTATTTT
CASSLRRTGFTDTQYF
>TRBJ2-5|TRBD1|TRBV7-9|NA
TGTGCCAGCAGCTTAGGTGGGACAGGGGAAGAGACCCAGTACTTC
CASSLGGTGEETQYF
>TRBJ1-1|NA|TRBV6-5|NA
TGTGCCAGCACGGGGGGATATGAAGCTTTCTTT
CASTGGYEAFF
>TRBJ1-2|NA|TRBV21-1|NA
TGTGCCAGCAGCAAAAGGGCGCTCCGGGACAGGGCCGGTGGCTACACCTTC
CASSKRALRDRAGGYTF
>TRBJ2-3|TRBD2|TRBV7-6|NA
TGTGCCAGCAGCTCCCCCTTGCTAGCGGGGGACACAGATACGCAGTATTTT
CASSSPLLAGDTDTQYF
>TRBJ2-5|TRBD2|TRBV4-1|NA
TGCGCCAGCAGCCCCCGACTAGCGGGAGGGTGGGAGACCCAGTACTTC
CASSPRLAGGWETQYF
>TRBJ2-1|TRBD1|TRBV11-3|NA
TGTGCCAGCAGCTTAGGCGAACGGGACAGGGGTTGGAATGAGCAGTTCTTC
CASSLGERDRGWNEQFF
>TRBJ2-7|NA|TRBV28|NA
TGTGCCAGCAGCCCGGACATAAGCTCCTACGAGCAGTACTTC
CASSPDISSYEQYF
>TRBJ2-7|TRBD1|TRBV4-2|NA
TGTGCCAGCAGCCAGGAAAAACAGGGGGCCTACGAGCAGTACTTC
CASSQEKQGAYEQYF
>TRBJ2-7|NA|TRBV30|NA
TGTGCCTGGAGTGACGGGAACTCCTACGAGCAGTACTTC
CAWSDGNSYEQYF
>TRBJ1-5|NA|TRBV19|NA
TGTGCCAGTAGTTTCGGTGCTCCCGGCAATCAGCCCCAGCATTTT
CASSFGAPGNQPQHF
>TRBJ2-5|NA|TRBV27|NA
TGTGCCAGCAGTTCTAGCGCAGTGGAGACCCAGTACTTC
CASSSSAVETQYF
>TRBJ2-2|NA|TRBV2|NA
TGTGCCAGCCGGGGGGCGGAAAACACCGGGGAGCTGTTTTTT
CASRGAENTGELFF
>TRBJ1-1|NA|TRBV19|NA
TGTGCCAGTAGTATAGCGGCTGAAGCTTTCTTT
CASSIAAEAFF
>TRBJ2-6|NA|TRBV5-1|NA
TGCGCCAGCTACGCCCTCGAACGGGGAAGCTCTGGGGCCAACGTCCTGACTTTC
CASYALERGSSGANVLTF
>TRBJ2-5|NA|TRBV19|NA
TGTGCCAGTAGTATAAGTGCAAGCCGTGGAGAGACCCAGTACTTC
CASSISASRGETQYF
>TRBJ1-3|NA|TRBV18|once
TGTGCCAGCTCACCAATCCCCGGGTTTGGTGGAAACACCATATATTTT
CASSPIPGFGGNTIYF
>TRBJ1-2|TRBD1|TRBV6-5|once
TGTGCCAGCAGTTACCAGGGACAGGGCCATGGCTACACCTTC
CASSYQGQGHGYTF
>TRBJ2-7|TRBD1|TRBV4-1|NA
TGCGCCAGCAGCCAAGGTTTAGGACAGGGATACTACGAGCAGTACTTC
CASSQGLGQGYYEQYF
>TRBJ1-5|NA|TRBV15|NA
TGTGCCACCAGCAGAGGGGTAGCCCAGCCCCAGCATTTT
CATSRGVAQPQHF
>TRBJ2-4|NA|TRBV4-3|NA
TGCGCCAGCAGCCGATCTCCGGAAAACATTCAGTACTTC
CASSRSPENIQYF
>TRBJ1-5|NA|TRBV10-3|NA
TGTGCCATCAGGGACAATGCGAATCAGCCCCAGCATTTT
CAIRDNANQPQHF
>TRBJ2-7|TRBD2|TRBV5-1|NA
TGCGCCAGCAGCTTGGTGTTGGCTAGCGGGAGGTTGTACGAGCAGTACTTC
CASSLVLASGRLYEQYF
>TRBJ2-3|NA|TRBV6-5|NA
TGTGCCAGCAGTTACGACGGGAGAGGGACAGATACGCAGTATTTT
CASSYDGRGTDTQYF
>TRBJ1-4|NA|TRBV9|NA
TGTGCCAGCAGCCCCCAGCGTAACCGCTACTATACTAATGAAAAACTGTTTTTT
CASSPQRNRYYTNEKLFF
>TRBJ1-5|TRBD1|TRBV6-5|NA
TGTGCCAGCAGGTTGACAGGGCATAGTCAGCCCCAGCATTTT
CASRLTGHSQPQHF
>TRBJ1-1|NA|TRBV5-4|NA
TGTGCCAGCAGCTCAGGGAGGACTGAAGCTTTCTTT
CASSSGRTEAFF
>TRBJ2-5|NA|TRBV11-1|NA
TGTGCCAGCAGCGCCACACGAGAGACCCAGTACTTC
CASSATRETQYF
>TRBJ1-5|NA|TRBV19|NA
TGTGCCAGTAGCGTAGGGGGTCACAATCAGCCCCAGCATTTT
CASSVGGHNQPQHF
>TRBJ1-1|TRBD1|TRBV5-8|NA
TGTGCCAGCAGCTATAGAACCGGGACAGGGGCTAAAGAAGCTTTCTTT
CASSYRTGTGAKEAFF
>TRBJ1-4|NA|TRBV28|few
TGTGCCAGCCAGAATGAAAAACTGTTTTTT
CASQNEKLFF
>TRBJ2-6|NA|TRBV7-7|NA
TGTGCTAGCAGCTTAGATCTCGGGTCTGGGGCCAACGTCCTGACTTTC
CASSLDLGSGANVLTF
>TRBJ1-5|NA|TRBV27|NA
TGTGCCAGCAGTTTCTGGGGGCAAAATCAGCCCCAGCATTTT
CASSFWGQNQPQHF
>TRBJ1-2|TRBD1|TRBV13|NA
TGTGCCAGCAGCCCCGGACAGGAATTCAACTATGGCTACACCTTC
CASSPGQEFNYGYTF
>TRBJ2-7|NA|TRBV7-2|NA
TGTGCCAGCAGCTTCGACAGGACGAGCTCCTACGAGCAGTACTTC
CASSFDRTSSYEQYF
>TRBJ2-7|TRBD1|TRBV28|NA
TGTGCCAGCAGTTCCCGGGACAGTAATACCTACGAGCAGTACTTC
CASSSRDSNTYEQYF
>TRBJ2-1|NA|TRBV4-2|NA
TGTGCCAGCAGCCAAGATCCGAGGGGGGGGGCTCAGTTCTTC
CASSQDPRGGAQFF
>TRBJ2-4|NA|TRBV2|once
TGTGCCAGCAGCGGGGGACAGTTAGCCAAAAACATTCAGTACTTC
CASSGGQLAKNIQYF
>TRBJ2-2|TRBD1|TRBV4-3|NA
TGCGCCAGCAGCCCCACAGGGGCCGGGGAGCTGTTTTTT
CASSPTGAGELFF
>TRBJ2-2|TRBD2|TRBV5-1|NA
TGCGCCAGCACCACTCTAGCGGGAGGGCCGGGCACCGGGGAGCTGTTTTTT
CASTTLAGGPGTGELFF
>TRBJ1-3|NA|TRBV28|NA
TGTGCCAGCAGTTTACCGGGCCGGGGGAATTTTGGAAACACCATATATTTT
CASSLPGRGNFGNTIYF
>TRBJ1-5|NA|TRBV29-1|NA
TGCAGCGTTGAGATTGGGGCCGGACAGCCCCAGCATTTT
CSVEIGAGQPQHF
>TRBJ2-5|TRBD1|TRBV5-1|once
TGCGCCAGCAGCTTGGACAGGGGGCGAGAGACCCAGTACTTC
CASSLDRGRETQYF
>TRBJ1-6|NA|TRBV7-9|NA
TGTGCCAGCAGCAGCGATTCCGTGTCCCTCCACTTT
CASSSDSVSLHF
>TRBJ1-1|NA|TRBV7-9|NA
TGTGCCAGCAGCTTAGTAAGGGGAGAAGCTTTCTTT
CASSLVRGEAFF
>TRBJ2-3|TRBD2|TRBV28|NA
TGTGCCAGCAGTCCTAGACTAGCAACAGATACGCAGTATTTT
CASSPRLATDTQYF